This is a list of T cell receptor beta chains from one sample in a study of blood T cell repertoires in COVID-19. The method was immunoSEQ multiplex PCR; TCRdb's version includes in-frame clones alone and lacks a portion of them. The data contain around 240,000 clones, approximately 82% of them singletons. Sequenced: peripheral blood. The receptor source for this set is a woman in her thirties or forties who had recovered from COVID-19. Both conserved end residues are part of each CDR3. A D gene is named only where the DNA matches it firmly.

d_call: NA; v_call: TRBV7-2; j_call: TRBJ1-1; cdr3_aa: CASSSPEGWYDRTEAFF
d_call: NA; v_call: TRBV19; j_call: TRBJ2-3; cdr3_aa: CASSPLGPRDTQYF
d_call: NA; v_call: TRBV7-2; j_call: TRBJ1-2; cdr3_aa: CASSLNSGARYGYTF
d_call: NA; v_call: TRBV27; j_call: TRBJ2-3; cdr3_aa: CASHAGVEDTQYF
d_call: NA; v_call: TRBV18; j_call: TRBJ1-1; cdr3_aa: CASSPAGVKAFF
d_call: TRBD2; v_call: TRBV7-2; j_call: TRBJ2-7; cdr3_aa: CASSLVTGGLVEQYF
d_call: NA; v_call: TRBV27; j_call: TRBJ1-5; cdr3_aa: CASSLGLGSNQPQHF
d_call: NA; v_call: TRBV12-3/TRBV12-4; j_call: TRBJ2-5; cdr3_aa: CASSRYVTQYF
d_call: TRBD1; v_call: TRBV5-5; j_call: TRBJ1-2; cdr3_aa: CASRTGLDRGFYGYTF
d_call: TRBD1; v_call: TRBV6-2/TRBV6-3; j_call: TRBJ1-1; cdr3_aa: CASSSWTGAFF